The clone carrying this T cell receptor (beta chain) was counted ten times or more. This entry belongs to a study of beta chain features in type 1 diabetes. The collection from each donor was one heparinised blood draw averaging around 0.11 L. Trimming pared 1 base from V and 6 bases from J, leaving 5 bases between. This CDR3 region has 12 residues. In germline, CDR1 is SGHRS, CDR2 YFSETQ. Reverse transcription of all isolated RNA meant that expressed TCRB transcripts were sequenced. Clones were sequenced by immunoSEQ multiplex PCR, and TCRdb holds only the in-frame ones, with some missing. Among around 320,000 clones, about 14% were seen once, and the ten largest hold around 7%.

The V call is TRBV5-1, the J call TRBJ2-1; D not resolved. This receptor was obtained from a man aged 25 to 40 in good health. Input material: central memory CD4+ T cells from blood. The CDR3 loop is CASSLSSNEQFF. In DNA form, the CDR3 reads TGCGCCAGCAGCTTGTCATCCAATGAGCAGTTCTTC. The full variable domain, in which reference TRBV5-1 and TRBJ2-1 provide the parts outside the CDR3, is KAGVTQTPRYLIKTRGQQVTLSCSPISGHRSVSWYQQTPGQGLQFLFEYFSETQRNKGNFPGRFSGRQFSNSRSEMNVSTLELGDSALYLCASSLSSNEQFFGPGTRLTVL.